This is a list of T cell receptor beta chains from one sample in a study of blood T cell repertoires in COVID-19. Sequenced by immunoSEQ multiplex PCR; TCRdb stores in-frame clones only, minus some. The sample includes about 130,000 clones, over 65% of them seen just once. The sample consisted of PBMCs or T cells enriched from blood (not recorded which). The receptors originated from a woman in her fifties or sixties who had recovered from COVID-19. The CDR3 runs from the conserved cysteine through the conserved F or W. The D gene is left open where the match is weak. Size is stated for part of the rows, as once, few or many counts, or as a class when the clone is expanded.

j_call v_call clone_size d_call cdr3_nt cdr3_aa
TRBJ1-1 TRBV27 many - TGTGCCAGCAGAAACGACAGGAAGACTGAAGCTTTCTTT CASRNDRKTEAFF
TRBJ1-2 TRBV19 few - TGTGCCAGTAGTATGAGTACCCACTATGGCTACACCTTC CASSMSTHYGYTF
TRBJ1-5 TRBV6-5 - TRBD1 TGTGCCAGCAGATCCGGGACAGAAGGGAGAGAGCCCCAGCATTTT CASRSGTEGREPQHF
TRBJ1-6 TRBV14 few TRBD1 TGTGCCAGCAGCCAGAGACAGGGGAGGACCTATAATTCACCCCTCCACTTT CASSQRQGRTYNSPLHF
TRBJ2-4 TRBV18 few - TGTGCCAGCTCACAACCAAGCGCAAACATTCAGTACTTC CASSQPSANIQYF
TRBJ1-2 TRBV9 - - TGTGCCAGCAGCCAACAACCCTATGGCTACACCTTC CASSQQPYGYTF
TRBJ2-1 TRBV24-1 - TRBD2 TGTGCCACCAGTGACCCGACCGGGGGGAAGTACAATGAGCAGTTCTTC CATSDPTGGKYNEQFF
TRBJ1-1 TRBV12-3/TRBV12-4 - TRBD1 TGTGCCAGCGGGACAGGGGGAAACACTGAAGCTTTCTTT CASGTGGNTEAFF
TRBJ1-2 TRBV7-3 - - TGTGCCAGCAGTCGGGGGGTTAACTATGGCTACACCTTC CASSRGVNYGYTF
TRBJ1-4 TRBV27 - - TGTGCCAGCAGTTTCCGTACTAATGAAAAACTGTTTTTT CASSFRTNEKLFF
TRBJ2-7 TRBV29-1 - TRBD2 TGCAGCGTGGACGCCGGGACTAGCGGGGGAAACGAGCAGTACTTC CSVDAGTSGGNEQYF
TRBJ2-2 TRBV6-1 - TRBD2 TGTGCCAGCAGTGAAGGGGTAGCGGGGTCCGGCGGGGAGCTGTTTTTT CASSEGVAGSGGELFF
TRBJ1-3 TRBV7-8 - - TGTGCCAGCAGCTTAGAGTCCAGGGCTGGAAACACCATATATTTT CASSLESRAGNTIYF
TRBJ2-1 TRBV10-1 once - TGCGCCAGCAGTTCCCAGGGAAGTGAGCAGTTCTTC CASSSQGSEQFF
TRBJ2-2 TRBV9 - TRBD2 TGTGCCAGCAGCGTTGGAGCGGGGGACTACACCGGGGAGCTGTTTTTT CASSVGAGDYTGELFF
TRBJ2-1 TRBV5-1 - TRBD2 TGCGCCAGCAGCTTGGCGAGCCCGGGGGGGGGTGAGCAGTTCTTC CASSLASPGGGEQFF
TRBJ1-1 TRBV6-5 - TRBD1 TGTGCCAGCAGTTACTTAGGGCCAGGGGGGACTGAAGCTTTCTTT CASSYLGPGGTEAFF
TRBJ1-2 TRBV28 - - TGTGCCAGCAGTTTACAGTTCTATGGCTACACCTTC CASSLQFYGYTF
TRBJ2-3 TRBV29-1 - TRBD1 TGCAGCGTGAGCTCCGGGACAGCCTCGGTCCCAGACACAGATACGCAGTATTTT CSVSSGTASVPDTDTQYF
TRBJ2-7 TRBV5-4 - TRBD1 TGTGCCAGCAGCCGCCTGTCCGGGACAGTTCTTTACGAGCAGTACTTC CASSRLSGTVLYEQYF
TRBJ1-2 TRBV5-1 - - TGCGCCAGCAGCTACCAAACAGGGAAGGACGGCTACACCTTC CASSYQTGKDGYTF
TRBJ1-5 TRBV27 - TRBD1 TGTGCCAGCAGTTTAGGGACAGGGAATCAGCCCCAGCATTTT CASSLGTGNQPQHF